This passage covers 18 T cell receptor beta chains from one sample sequenced in a study of blood T cell repertoires in COVID-19. Here immunoSEQ multiplex PCR was the method, and the copy in TCRdb shows in-frame clones only, minus some. Of roughly 220,000 clones listed, 84% are singletons. The sample taken for sequencing was PBMCs or T cells enriched from blood (not recorded which). The receptors were gathered from a woman between 35 and 50 years old who had recovered from COVID-19.

The chain couples TRBV6-5 to TRBJ2-1; the D is unclear. The CDR3 covers 13 residues. V lost 5 bases, J lost 4 bases, and 9 bases lay in between. Germline V CDR1 and CDR2: MNHEY, SVGAGI. The CDR3 sequence: CASSPRQYNEQFF. CDR3 DNA sequence: TGTGCCAGCAGTCCGCGGCAATACAATGAGCAGTTCTTC.

The rearrangement links TRBV7-9 to TRBJ1-1; 9 bases are shared with TRBD1. The CDR3 consists of 15 residues. The J segment lost 1 base and the V segment lost 5 bases, leaving 5 bases of the junction unmatched. Germline V lookup: CDR1 SEHNR, CDR2 FQNEAQ (reference sequence). The CDR3 sequence is CASSAPGQGNTEAFF. The CDR3 DNA is TGTGCCAGCAGCGCGCCGGGACAGGGGAACACTGAAGCTTTCTTT.

This clone showed up just once. The chain links TRBV21-1 to TRBJ2-7; the table's D call, TRBD2, was not checked against the DNA. TRBV21-1 is shown as a pseudogene. The CDR3 extends over 16 amino acids. CDR3 loop: CASRGGRDHSSYEQYV. CDR3 nucleotide sequence: TGTGCCAGCAGGGGAGGGAGAGACCATAGCTCCTACGAGCAGTACGTC.

The chain couples TRBV6-4 to TRBJ2-7, with D tentatively TRBD1 (5 bases). Germline V gives CDR1 MRHNA, CDR2 SNTAGT. This CDR3 is 12 amino acids long. The V and J ends lost 5 bases and 3 bases respectively, with 8 bases between them. This chain's CDR3 is CASSPDNYEQYV. The CDR3 region has the DNA TGTGCCAGCAGTCCGGACAACTACGAGCAGTACGTC.

The genes are TRBV3-1 (or the pseudogene TRBV3-2) and TRBJ2-1, with TRBD2 matching over 10 bases. This CDR3 spans 20 amino acids. CDR1 is LGHDT, CDR2 YNNKEL, per germline (reference sequence). The junction had 17 bases not matched to a gene; V was cut back by 1 base and J by 5 bases. For the CDR3, the DNA is TGTGCCAGCAGCCAAGCAATCAGTTTATTACTAGCGGGAAGACACAATGAGCAGTTCTTC. Its protein is CASSQAISLLLAGRHNEQFF.

Written as DNA, the CDR3 is TGTGCCAGCAGCCAAGGGTCGTGGGGAGTAAATGAAAAACTGTTTTTT. It is translated as CASSQGSWGVNEKLFF. V usage is TRBV14 and J usage is TRBJ1-4; D call uncertain. The ends were cut back, 1 base at V and 5 bases at J, with 14 bases in the middle. The CDR3 is 16 amino acids. Germline CDR1 and CDR2: SGHDN and FVKESK.

The chain is built from TRBV11-2 and TRBJ2-4; D ambiguous. Germline values: CDR1 SGHAT, CDR2 FQNNGV. V was cut by 5 bases and J by 6 bases, with 11 bases left in between. The length of the CDR3 is 13 residues. For the CDR3, the DNA is TGTGCCAGCAGCCCCCGGCCGGGAAACATTCAGTACTTC. Residues: CASSPRPGNIQYF.

This clone was picked up many times. The J gene is TRBJ2-1, the V gene TRBV29-1; D gene unclear. The germline V and J ends were trimmed by 2 bases and 7 bases, with 3 bases remaining between them. Germline assignment: CDR1 SQVTM and CDR2 ANQGSEA. CDR3 size: 10 residues. CDR3 in amino acids: CSVEYNEQFF. As DNA, the CDR3 is TGCAGCGTTGAATATAATGAGCAGTTCTTC.

The V call is TRBV12-3 or TRBV12-4, the J call TRBJ1-2; D may be TRBD1 (6 bases). The V gene lost 7 bases and the J gene lost 7 bases, with 16 bases spanning the gap. The CDR3 has 13 residues. Written as DNA, the CDR3 is TGTGCCAGCATCCTCGGGGCAGGGGCTGGCTACACCTTC. Translating it yields CASILGAGAGYTF.

The CDR3 is CASSLGTTQETQYF. In DNA, the CDR3 is TGTGCCAGCAGCTTGGGGACTACCCAAGAGACCCAGTACTTC. The J gene is TRBJ2-5, the V gene TRBV5-4; possible D gene TRBD2, 6 bases. The CDR3 extends over 14 amino acids. Between the trimmed V and J ends, which lost 0 bases and 1 base, there was a span of 7 bases. Germline values: CDR1 SGHNT, CDR2 YYREEE (reference sequence).

V and J are TRBV19 and TRBJ1-5, with 8 nucleotides matching TRBD1. The CDR3 sequence is 17 residues long. Germline CDR1 LNHDA, CDR2 SQIVND (reference sequence). V was pared by 4 bases and J by 7 bases, with 15 bases of the junction left unmatched. This chain's CDR3 is CASSTYSDRERRQPQHF. In DNA, the CDR3 is TGTGCCAGTAGTACGTATTCGGACAGGGAACGACGGCAGCCCCAGCATTTT.

The gene calls are TRBV19 and TRBJ2-5; no clear D gene. The CDR3 length is 12 residues. Per germline, CDR1 LNHDA and CDR2 SQIVND (reference sequence). The V and J ends lost 3 bases and 3 bases respectively, with 5 bases between them. The CDR3 loop reads CASSMAEETQYF. CDR3 sequence (DNA): TGTGCCAGTAGTATGGCAGAAGAGACCCAGTACTTC.

J is TRBJ1-2 and V is TRBV6-1; 9 bases are shared with TRBD1. Germline V gene lookup returns CDR1 MNHNS and CDR2 SASEGT. The CDR3 loop spans 17 amino acids. The trim removed 1 base at V and 2 bases at J, leaving 8 bases unmatched. The CDR3 loop is CASSEGWGTGINYGYTF. CDR3 nucleotide sequence: TGTGCCAGCAGTGAAGGGTGGGGGACAGGGATAAACTATGGCTACACCTTC.

J is TRBJ1-2 and V is TRBV29-1; TRBD1 might be the D (5 bases). Germline V gives CDR1 SQVTM, CDR2 ANQGSEA. There are 13 residues in the CDR3. V lost 0 bases, J lost 7 bases, and 12 bases lay in between. This CDR3 reads CSVEDSGSGGYTF. The CDR3 region has the DNA TGCAGCGTTGAAGACTCAGGGTCCGGTGGCTACACCTTC.

In regard to this clone: Other DNA sequences of this sample code for an identical CDR3. The rearrangement links TRBV27 to TRBJ2-1; 7 bases line up with TRBD2. Germline trimming cut 5 bases from V and 1 base from J; bases unmatched to any gene: 8. The CDR3 totals 16 residues. CDR1 is MNHEY, CDR2 SMNVEV, per germline (reference sequence). The CDR3 sequence: CASSISSGGSYNEQFF. CDR3 DNA sequence: TGTGCCAGCAGTATCTCCTCGGGAGGATCCTACAATGAGCAGTTCTTC.

The V call is TRBV7-9, the J call TRBJ2-1, with TRBD2 matching over 7 bases. Germline values: CDR1 SEHNR, CDR2 FQNEAQ (reference sequence). The CDR3 covers 17 residues. V shed 3 bases, J shed 7 bases, and the junction held 15 bases outside the gene matches. Written as DNA, the CDR3 is TGTGCCAGCAGCTTCCCCCGAGGGAGGGCAGGAGCAAATGAGCAGTTCTTC. The encoded protein is CASSFPRGRAGANEQFF.

The chain recombines TRBV28 with TRBJ1-4; D is unresolved. Trimming took 1 base from V and 10 from J, leaving 13 bases between them. Germline V gene sequence: CDR1 MDHEN, CDR2 SYDVKM. This CDR3 is built from 14 residues. CDR3 in amino acids: CASSLFERSGKLFF. The CDR3 nucleotides read TGTGCCAGCAGTTTATTCGAAAGGAGTGGAAAACTGTTTTTT.

V is TRBV7-7 and J is TRBJ2-3; 8 nucleotides match TRBD2. This CDR3 is 14 amino acids long. Per germline, CDR1 SSHAT and CDR2 FNYEAQ (reference sequence). J gave up 6 bases and V 5 bases, and 7 bases lay outside the gene matches. The CDR3 reads CASSPGTSRDTQYF. CDR3 sequence (DNA): TGTGCCAGCAGCCCTGGGACTAGTAGGGATACGCAGTATTTT.